The 7 T cell receptor beta chains reported below all come from one sample, sequenced in a study of Tregs in tolerant kidney transplant recipients. Produced via immunoSEQ multiplex PCR; TCRdb's table is partial and in-frame only. The sample holds roughly 32,000 clones. Sequencing was performed on CD8+ T cells from blood, taken before the transplant. These receptors all stem from a human donor who received a combined kidney and bone marrow transplant.

In the case of this clone: The read falls 3 residues short of the CDR3 end, and the missing part is taken from the germline J gene. The rearrangement uses TRBV30 and TRBJ2-2, with TRBD1 matching 8 bases. CDR3 length equals 15 residues. Germline CDR1 GTSNPN, CDR2 SVGIG (reference sequence). Trimming removed 1 base from V and 1 base from J; junction bases left unmatched: 2. CDR3 DNA, as far as it was read: TGTGCCTGGAGTGACGGACAGGGGAACACCGGGGAG. Amino acid sequence: CAWSDGQGNTGE. The whole CDR3 sequence reads CAWSDGQGNTGELFF. The full variable domain, in which reference TRBV30 and TRBJ2-2 provide the parts outside the CDR3, is SQTIHQWPATLVQPVGSPLSLECTVEGTSNPNLYWYRQAAGRGLQLLFYSVGIGQISSEVPQNLSASRPQDRQFILSSKKLLLSDSGFYLCAWSDGQGNTGELFFGEGSRLTVL.

To note about this clone: The CDR3 is cut off 3 residues early in the read; its end comes from the germline J gene. The rearrangement links TRBV5-1 to TRBJ2-7; 7 nucleotides align to TRBD2. The junction had 6 bases not matched to a gene; V was cut back by 1 base and J by 5 bases. CDR1 is SGHRS, CDR2 YFSETQ, per germline. This CDR3 is built from 14 residues. The CDR3 region is CASSLSGTADEQYF. The sequenced part of the CDR3 DNA is TGCGCCAGCAGCTTGAGCGGGACCGCCGACGAG.

Regarding this clone: The read gets to within 3 residues of the CDR3 end, and the germline J gene fills in the rest. The V gene is TRBV12-5, the J gene TRBJ1-5, with 9 bases lining up with TRBD1. The ends lost 2 bases at V and 5 bases at J; junction bases unmatched: 7. The CDR3 totals 16 residues. Germline V gene sequence: CDR1 LGHNT, CDR2 FRNRAP. The CDR3 DNA, read in part, is TGTGCTAGTGGTTTGAGAAAACAGGGGGCGCATCAGCCC. Its protein product is CASGLRKQGAHQP. The whole CDR3 sequence reads CASGLRKQGAHQPQHF.

The covered CDR3 bases are TGTGCCAGTAGTATGGGGACAAACACTGAA. Its protein is CASSMGTNTE. The whole CDR3 protein is CASSMGTNTEAFF. This sequence joins TRBV19 and TRBJ1-1; D might be TRBD1 (6 bases). The observed sequence ends 3 residues before the CDR3 terminus, with the missing tail filled in from the germline J gene. Trimming cost V 3 bases and J 2 bases, with 7 bases left between them. There are 13 residues in the CDR3. The germline V gene encodes CDR1 LNHDA and CDR2 SQIVND (reference sequence). The full variable domain, rest sourced from reference TRBV19 and TRBJ1-1, is DGGITQSPKYLFRKEGQNVTLSCEQNLNHDAMYWYRQDPGQGLRLIYYSQIVNDFQKGDIAEGYSVSREKKESFPLTVTSAQKNPTAFYLCASSMGTNTEAFFGQGTRLTVV.

Remarks on this clone: Read data end 3 residues before the CDR3 end; the end is taken from the germline J gene. The chain has TRBV7-2 and TRBJ2-7; D not resolved. CDR1 and CDR2 (germline): SGHTA, FQGNSA. The CDR3 is 14 amino acids. Trimming shortened V by 1 base and J by 4 bases, and 11 bases separated the two germline ends. CDR3 region: CASSLGHASYEQYF. CDR3 DNA, as far as it was read: TGTGCCAGCAGCTTAGGGCACGCAAGTTACGAG.

Notes on this clone: The read halts 3 residues ahead of the CDR3 end, with the missing end drawn from the germline J gene. V and J are TRBV7-6 and TRBJ2-7, with D tentatively TRBD1 (6 bases). Trimming removed 1 base from V and 4 bases from J, with 20 bases in between. CDR1 and CDR2 from the germline V gene are SGHVS and FNYEAQ. There are 17 residues in the CDR3. This CDR3 reads CASSLVSPGTYVYEQYF. The sequenced part of the CDR3 DNA is TGTGCCAGCAGCTTAGTGTCCCCCGGGACATACGTATACGAG.

On this clone: The DNA ends 3 residues before the CDR3 does, and the rest of the CDR3 is filled in from the germline J gene. The chain uses TRBV30 and TRBJ1-1; D unresolved. V was pared by 0 bases and J by 1 base, with 6 bases between. This CDR3 region has 13 residues. Per germline, CDR1 GTSNPN and CDR2 SVGIG (reference sequence). CDR3 residues: CAWSVHRNTEAFF. The DNA read from the CDR3 is TGTGCCTGGAGTGTACACAGGAACACTGAA.